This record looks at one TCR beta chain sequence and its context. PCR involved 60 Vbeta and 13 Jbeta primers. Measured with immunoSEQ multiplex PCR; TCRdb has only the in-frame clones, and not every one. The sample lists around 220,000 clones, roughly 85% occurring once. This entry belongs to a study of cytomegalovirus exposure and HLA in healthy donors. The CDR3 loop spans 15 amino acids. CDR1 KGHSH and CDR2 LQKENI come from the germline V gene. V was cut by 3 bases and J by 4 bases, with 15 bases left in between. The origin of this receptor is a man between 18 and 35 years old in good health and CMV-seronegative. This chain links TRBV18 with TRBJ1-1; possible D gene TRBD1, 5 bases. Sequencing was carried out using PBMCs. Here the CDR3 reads CASSPLQGGRTEAFF. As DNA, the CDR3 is TGTGCCAGCTCACCGCTCCAGGGAGGCCGCACTGAAGCTTTCTTT. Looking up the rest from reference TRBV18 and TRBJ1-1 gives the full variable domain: NAGVMQNPRHLVRRRGQEARLRCSPMKGHSHVYWYRQLPEEGLKFMVYLQKENIIDESGMPKERFSAEFPKEGPSILRIQQVVRGDSAAYFCASSPLQGGRTEAFFGQGTRLTVV.